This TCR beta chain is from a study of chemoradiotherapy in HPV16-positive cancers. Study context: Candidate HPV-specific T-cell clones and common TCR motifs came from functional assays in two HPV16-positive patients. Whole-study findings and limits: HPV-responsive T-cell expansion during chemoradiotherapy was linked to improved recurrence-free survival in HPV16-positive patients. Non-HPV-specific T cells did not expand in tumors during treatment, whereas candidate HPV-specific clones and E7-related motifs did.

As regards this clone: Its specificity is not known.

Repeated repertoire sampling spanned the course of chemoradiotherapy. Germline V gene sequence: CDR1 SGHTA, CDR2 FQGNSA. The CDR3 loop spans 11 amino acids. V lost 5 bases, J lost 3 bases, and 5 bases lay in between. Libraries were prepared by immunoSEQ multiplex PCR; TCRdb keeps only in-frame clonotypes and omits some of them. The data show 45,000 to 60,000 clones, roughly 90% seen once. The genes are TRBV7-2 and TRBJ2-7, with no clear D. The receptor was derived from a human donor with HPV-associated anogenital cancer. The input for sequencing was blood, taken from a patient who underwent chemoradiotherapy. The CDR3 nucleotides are TGTGCCAGCAGCAGATACTACGAGCAGTACTTC. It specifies CASSRYYEQYF.